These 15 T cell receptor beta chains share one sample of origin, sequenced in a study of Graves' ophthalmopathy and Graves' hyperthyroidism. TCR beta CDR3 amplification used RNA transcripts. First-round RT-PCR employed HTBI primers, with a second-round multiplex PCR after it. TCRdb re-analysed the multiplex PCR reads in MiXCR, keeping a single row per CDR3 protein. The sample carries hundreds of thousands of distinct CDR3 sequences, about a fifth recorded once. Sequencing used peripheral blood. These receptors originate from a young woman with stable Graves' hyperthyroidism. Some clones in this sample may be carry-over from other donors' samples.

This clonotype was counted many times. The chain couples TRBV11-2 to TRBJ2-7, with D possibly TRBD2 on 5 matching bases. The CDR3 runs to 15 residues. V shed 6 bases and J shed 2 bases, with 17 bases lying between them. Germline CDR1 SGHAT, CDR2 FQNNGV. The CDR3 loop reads CASRADLLPTYEQYF. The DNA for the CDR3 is TGTGCCAGCAGAGCGGACTTACTGCCGACCTACGAGCAGTACTTC.

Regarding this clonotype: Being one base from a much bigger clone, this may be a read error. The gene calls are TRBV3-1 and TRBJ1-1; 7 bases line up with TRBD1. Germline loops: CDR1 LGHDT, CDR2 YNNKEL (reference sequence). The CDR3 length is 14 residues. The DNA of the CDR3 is TGTGCCAGCAGCCAAGACAGGGGGAACACTGAAGATTTCTTT. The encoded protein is CASSQDRGNTEDFF.

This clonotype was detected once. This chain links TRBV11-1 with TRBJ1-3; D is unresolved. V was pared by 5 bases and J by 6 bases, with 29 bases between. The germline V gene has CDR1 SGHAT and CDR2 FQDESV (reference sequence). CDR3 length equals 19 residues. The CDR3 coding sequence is TGTGCCAGCAGCGTCGCCAAGGAAACCACTCACGCTGAAAAAAACACCATATATTTT. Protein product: CASSVAKETTHAEKNTIYF.

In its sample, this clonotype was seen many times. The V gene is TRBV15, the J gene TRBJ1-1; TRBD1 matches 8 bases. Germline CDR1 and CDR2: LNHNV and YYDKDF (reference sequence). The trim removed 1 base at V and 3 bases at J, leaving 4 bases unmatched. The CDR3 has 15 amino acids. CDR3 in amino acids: CATSRVRTGHTEAFF. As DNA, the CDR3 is TGTGCCACCAGCAGAGTACGGACAGGGCACACTGAAGCTTTCTTT.

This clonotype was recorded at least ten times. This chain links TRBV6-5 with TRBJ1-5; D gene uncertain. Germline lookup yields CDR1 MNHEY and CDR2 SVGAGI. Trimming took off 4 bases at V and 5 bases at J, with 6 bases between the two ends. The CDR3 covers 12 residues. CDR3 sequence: CASSSRYQPQHF. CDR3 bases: TGTGCCAGCAGTTCACGATATCAGCCCCAGCATTTT.

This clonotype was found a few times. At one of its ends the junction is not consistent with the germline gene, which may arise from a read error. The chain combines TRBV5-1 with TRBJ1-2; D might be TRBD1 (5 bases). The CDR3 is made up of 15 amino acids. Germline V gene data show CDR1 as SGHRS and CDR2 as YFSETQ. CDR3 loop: CVSSLLQGLNYGYTF. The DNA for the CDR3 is TGCGTCAGCAGCTTGCTCCAGGGCCTTAACTATGGCTACACCTTC.

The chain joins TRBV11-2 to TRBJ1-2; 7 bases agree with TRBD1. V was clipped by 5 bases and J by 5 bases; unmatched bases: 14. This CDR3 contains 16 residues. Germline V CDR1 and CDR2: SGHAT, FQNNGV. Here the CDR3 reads CASSHQGGSVPYGYTF. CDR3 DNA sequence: TGTGCCAGCAGCCATCAAGGGGGCAGTGTCCCGTATGGCTACACCTTC.

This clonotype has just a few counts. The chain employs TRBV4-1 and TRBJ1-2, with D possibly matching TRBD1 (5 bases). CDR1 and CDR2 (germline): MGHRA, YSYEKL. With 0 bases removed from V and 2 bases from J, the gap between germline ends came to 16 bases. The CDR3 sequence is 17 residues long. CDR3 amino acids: CASSQEGVRTVNYGYTF. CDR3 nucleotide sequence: TGCGCCAGCAGCCAAGAAGGGGTTCGGACGGTAAACTATGGCTACACCTTC.

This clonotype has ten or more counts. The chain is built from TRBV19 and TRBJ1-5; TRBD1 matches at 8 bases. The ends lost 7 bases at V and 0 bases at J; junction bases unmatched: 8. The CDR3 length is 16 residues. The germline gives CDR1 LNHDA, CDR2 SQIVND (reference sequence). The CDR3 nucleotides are TGTGCCAGTATGGACAGGGCAGGAACTAGCAATCAGCCCCAGCATTTT. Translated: CASMDRAGTSNQPQHF.

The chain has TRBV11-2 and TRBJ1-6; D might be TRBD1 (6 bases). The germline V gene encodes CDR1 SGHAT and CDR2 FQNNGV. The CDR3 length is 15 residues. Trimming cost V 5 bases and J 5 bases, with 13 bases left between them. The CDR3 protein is CASSGRRTDNSPLHF. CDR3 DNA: TGTGCCAGCAGCGGACGCCGGACAGATAATTCACCCCTCCACTTT.

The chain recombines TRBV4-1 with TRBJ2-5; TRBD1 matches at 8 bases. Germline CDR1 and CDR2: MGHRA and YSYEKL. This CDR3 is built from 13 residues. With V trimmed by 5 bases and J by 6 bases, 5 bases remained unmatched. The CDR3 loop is CASSEDRVQTQYF. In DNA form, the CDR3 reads TGCGCCAGCAGCGAGGACAGGGTACAGACCCAGTACTTC.

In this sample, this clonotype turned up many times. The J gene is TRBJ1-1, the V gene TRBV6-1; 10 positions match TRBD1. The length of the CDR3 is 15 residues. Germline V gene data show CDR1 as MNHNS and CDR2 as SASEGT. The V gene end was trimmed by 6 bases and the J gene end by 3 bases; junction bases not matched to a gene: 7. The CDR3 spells CASRAGQGGDTEAFF. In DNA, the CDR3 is TGTGCCAGCAGGGCCGGACAGGGGGGTGACACTGAAGCTTTCTTT.

The CDR3 region has the DNA TGCAGTGCTAGAGGGGAGGGGCTCAACTATGGCTACACCTTC. It translates to CSARGEGLNYGYTF. The rearrangement uses TRBV20-1 and TRBJ1-2; a possible D gene is TRBD1 (5 bases). The V and J ends lost 1 base and 2 bases respectively, with 11 bases between them. Germline lookup yields CDR1 DFQATT and CDR2 SNEGSKA (reference sequence). CDR3 size: 14 residues.

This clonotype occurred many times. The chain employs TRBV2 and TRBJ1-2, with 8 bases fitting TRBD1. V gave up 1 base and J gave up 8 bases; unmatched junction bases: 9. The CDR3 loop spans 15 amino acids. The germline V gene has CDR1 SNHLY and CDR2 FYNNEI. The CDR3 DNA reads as TGTGCCAGCAGTGAAGTCTTGGCAGGGGGCGCGGGCTACACCTTC. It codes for CASSEVLAGGAGYTF.

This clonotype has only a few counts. CDR3 nucleotides: TGTGCCAGCAGTTTTAGCCCTGAGACACCTCTAAACTACGAGCAGTACTTC. The encoded protein is CASSFSPETPLNYEQYF. The chain is built from TRBV28 and TRBJ2-7; no firm D call. V lost 3 bases to trimming and J lost 3 bases, with 21 bases between them. Germline assignment: CDR1 MDHEN and CDR2 SYDVKM. CDR3 length equals 17 residues.